This T cell receptor (beta chain) was identified during a study of OX40 agonist ivuxolimab in advanced cancers. For the study in its entirety: Ivuxolimab was a fully human IgG2 agonistic monoclonal antibody targeting the costimulatory receptor OX40 (CD134). Partial responses occurred in three dose-escalation patients, of whom one had hepatocellular carcinoma and two had cutaneous melanoma. The paper covers the monotherapy dose-escalation part of the phase I ivuxolimab trial, which included N ≈ 50 patients. Among the approximately 50 dose-escalation patients, about 20 had hepatocellular carcinoma, roughly 15 melanoma, 9 renal cell carcinoma and 9 head and neck cancer. Intravenous ivuxolimab was administered to patients every 2 weeks at six dose levels: 0.01, 0.1, 0.3, 1.5, 3 and 10 mg/kg. The point of sequencing TCRbeta in the periphery was to test whether ivuxolimab changed TCR sequence diversity and drove clonal T-cell expansion. Prior anti-PD-1, anti-PD-L1 or anti-CTLA-4 therapy was permitted, and about two fifths of dose-escalation patients had received checkpoint inhibitors. A male proportion of roughly 80% and a mean age of 60 years, ranging from about 23 to 90, were recorded for the dose-escalation cohort.

The CDR3 runs 11 amino acids, cysteine and phenylalanine included. The read is trimmed to its CDR3 DNA, 33 bases read in frame from base 1. V drops 11 bases and J drops 5 bases, leaving 13 bases in between. As encoded in the germline V gene, CDR1 is ENHRY while CDR2 is SYGVKD. This clone was seen only once. It lacks a known antigen. Base qualities were left out, and no much larger clone turns up one base away. Genomic DNA was isolated from the sorted cells so that the TCRbeta CDR3 region could be sequenced. TCRbeta CDR3 regions were sequenced using the immunoSEQ Assay. TCRdb carries this immuneACCESS record with in-frame sequences only. Its versions omit some clonotypes, under half of them owing to an unresolved V gene in the studies checked, with the rest unexplained. This sample has more than 90,000 clones in its table, and 84% of those were observed once. The biggest ten clones account for approximately 5% of the sample.

The trial excluded patients who had a history of autoimmune disease or who were on systemic immunosuppression. Peripheral blood for TCR sequencing was collected from all dose cohorts at baseline, on cycle 4 day 1, and on cycle 7 day 1. Samples were obtained from an open-label, multicenter, first-in-human phase I dose-escalation trial of ivuxolimab. Adults with locally advanced or metastatic head and neck squamous cell, hepatocellular, melanoma or renal cell carcinoma were enrolled in the trial. CD4+ and CD8+ T cells were sorted separately from peripheral blood before TCR sequencing. General findings and caveats noted by the study authors: Low levels of normalized T-cell clonal expansion were also seen in some nonresponding patients. At doses of 0.1 to 3.0 mg/kg, clonal expansion of both CD4+ and CD8+ blood T cells was observed from baseline to week 6. The antigen specificity of the clonally expanded peripheral T cells was not determined. After ivuxolimab, CD8+ T cells had more expanded clones than CD4+ T cells on average. In partial responders in the 0.1-3.0 mg/kg groups, normalized peripheral clonal expansion was found to be among the lowest, especially among CD8+ T cells.

This chain is built from TRBV10-3 and TRBJ2-7, with a tentative D gene TRBD2 over 6 matching bases. This clonotype was obtained from an adult with an advanced solid tumor such as melanoma, head and neck, liver or kidney cancer. The sample in question was CD4+ or CD8+ T cells sorted from blood, obtained in a trial of the OX40 agonist ivuxolimab. The DNA is TGTGCCGCCCCTAGGAGGGACGAGCAGTACTTC. Its protein reads: CAAPRRDEQYF.